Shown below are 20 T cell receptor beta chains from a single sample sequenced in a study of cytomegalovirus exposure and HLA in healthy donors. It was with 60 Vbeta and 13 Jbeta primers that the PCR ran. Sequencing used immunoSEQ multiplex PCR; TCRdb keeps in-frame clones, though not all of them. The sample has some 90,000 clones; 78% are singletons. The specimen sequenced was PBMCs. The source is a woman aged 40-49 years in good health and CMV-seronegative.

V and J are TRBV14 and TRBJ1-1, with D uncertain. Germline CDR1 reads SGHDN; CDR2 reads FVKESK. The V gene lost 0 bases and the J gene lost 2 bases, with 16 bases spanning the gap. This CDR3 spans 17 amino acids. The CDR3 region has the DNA TGTGCCAGCAGCCAAGATTCCTGGCTACTGACTAACACTGAAGCTTTCTTT. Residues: CASSQDSWLLTNTEAFF.

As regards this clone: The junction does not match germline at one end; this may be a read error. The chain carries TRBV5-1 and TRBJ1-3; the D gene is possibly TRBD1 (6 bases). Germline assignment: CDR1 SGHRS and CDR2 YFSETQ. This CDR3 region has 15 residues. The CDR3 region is CASSLGGTSGHTIYF. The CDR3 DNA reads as TGCGCCAGCAGCTTGGGAGGGACATCTGGACACACCATATATTTT.

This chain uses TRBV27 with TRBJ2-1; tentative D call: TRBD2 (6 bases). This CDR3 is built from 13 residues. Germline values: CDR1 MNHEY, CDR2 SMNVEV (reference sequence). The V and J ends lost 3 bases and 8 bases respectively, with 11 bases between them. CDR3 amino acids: CASSFSGVDEQFF. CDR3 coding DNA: TGTGCCAGCAGTTTTTCGGGAGTGGATGAGCAGTTCTTC.

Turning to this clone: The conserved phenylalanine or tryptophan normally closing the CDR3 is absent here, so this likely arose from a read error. The CDR3 coding sequence is TGTGCCAGCAGTTTGAACAGGGGGATGATCGGGAATCAGCCCCAGCATGTT. Translation gives CASSLNRGMIGNQPQHV. The V and J genes are TRBV28 and TRBJ1-5, with 8 bases identical to TRBD1. Germline trimming cut 3 bases from V and 4 bases from J; bases unmatched to any gene: 11. The CDR3 loop spans 17 amino acids. Germline values: CDR1 MDHEN, CDR2 SYDVKM.

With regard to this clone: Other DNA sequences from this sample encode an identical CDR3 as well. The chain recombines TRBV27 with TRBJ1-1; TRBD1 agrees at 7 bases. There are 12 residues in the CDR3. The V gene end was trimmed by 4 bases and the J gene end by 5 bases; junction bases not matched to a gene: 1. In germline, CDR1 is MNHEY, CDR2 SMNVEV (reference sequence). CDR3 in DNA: TGTGCCAGCAGTTCAGGGGGAACTGAAGCTTTCTTT. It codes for CASSSGGTEAFF.

The chain's CDR3 is CSVSTGGRYEQYF. The CDR3 DNA sequence: TGCAGCGTATCAACAGGGGGCAGGTACGAGCAGTACTTC. V usage is TRBV29-1 and J usage is TRBJ2-5, with 9 bases that match TRBD1. The J call is uncertain, as TRBJ2-7 better fits the DNA end. Germline V CDR1 and CDR2: SQVTM, ANQGSEA. There are 13 residues in the CDR3.

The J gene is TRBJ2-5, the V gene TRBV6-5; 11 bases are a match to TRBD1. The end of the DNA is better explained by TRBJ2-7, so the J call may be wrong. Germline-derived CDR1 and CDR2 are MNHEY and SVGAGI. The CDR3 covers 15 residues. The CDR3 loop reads CASVGQGADAYEQYF. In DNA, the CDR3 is TGTGCCAGCGTTGGACAGGGGGCGGACGCCTACGAGCAGTACTTC.

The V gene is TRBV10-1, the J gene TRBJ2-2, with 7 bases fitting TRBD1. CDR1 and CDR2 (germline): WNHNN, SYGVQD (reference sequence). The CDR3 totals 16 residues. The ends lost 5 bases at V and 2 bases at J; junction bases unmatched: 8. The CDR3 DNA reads TGCGCCAGCAGTTACAACGCAGGGGGAAACACCGGGGAGCTGTTTTTT. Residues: CASSYNAGGNTGELFF.

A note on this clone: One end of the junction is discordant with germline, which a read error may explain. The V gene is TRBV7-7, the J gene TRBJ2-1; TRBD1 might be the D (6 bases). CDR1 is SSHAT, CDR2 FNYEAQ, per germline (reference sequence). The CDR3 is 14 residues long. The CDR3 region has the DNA TGTGCTAGCAGCTTAGCGCCAGGGGTAAATGAGCAGTTCTTC. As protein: CASSLAPGVNEQFF.

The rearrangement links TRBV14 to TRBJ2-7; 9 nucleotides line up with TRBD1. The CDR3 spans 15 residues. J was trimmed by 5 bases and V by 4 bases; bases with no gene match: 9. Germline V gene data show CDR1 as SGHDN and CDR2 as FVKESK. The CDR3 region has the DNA TGTGCCAGCAGCCTACAGACAGGGGGAGGGGACGAGCAGTACTTC. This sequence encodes CASSLQTGGGDEQYF.

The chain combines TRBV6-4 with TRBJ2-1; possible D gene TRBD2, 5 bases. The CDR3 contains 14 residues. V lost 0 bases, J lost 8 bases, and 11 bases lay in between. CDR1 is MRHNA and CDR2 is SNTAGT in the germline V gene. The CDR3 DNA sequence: TGTGCCAGCAGTGACTCTCGGACTGCCGATGAGCAGTTCTTC. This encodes CASSDSRTADEQFF.

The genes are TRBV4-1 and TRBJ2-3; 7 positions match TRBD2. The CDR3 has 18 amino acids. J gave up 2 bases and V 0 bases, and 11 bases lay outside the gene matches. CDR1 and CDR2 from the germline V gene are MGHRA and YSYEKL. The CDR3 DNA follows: TGCGCCAGCAGCCAAGATCCTGTACCCGGGGACTACACAGATACGCAGTATTTT. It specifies CASSQDPVPGDYTDTQYF.

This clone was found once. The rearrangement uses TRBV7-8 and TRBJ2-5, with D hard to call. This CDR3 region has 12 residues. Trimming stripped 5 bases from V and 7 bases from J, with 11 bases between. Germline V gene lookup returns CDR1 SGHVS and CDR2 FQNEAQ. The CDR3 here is CASSIEQRTQYF. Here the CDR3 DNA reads TGTGCCAGCAGCATCGAGCAACGGACCCAGTACTTC.

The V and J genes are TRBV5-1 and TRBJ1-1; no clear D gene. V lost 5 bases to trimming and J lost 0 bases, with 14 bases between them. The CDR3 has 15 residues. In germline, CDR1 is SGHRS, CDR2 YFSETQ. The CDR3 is CASRYSVALNTEAFF. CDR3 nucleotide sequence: TGCGCCAGCAGGTATTCAGTTGCTTTGAACACTGAAGCTTTCTTT.

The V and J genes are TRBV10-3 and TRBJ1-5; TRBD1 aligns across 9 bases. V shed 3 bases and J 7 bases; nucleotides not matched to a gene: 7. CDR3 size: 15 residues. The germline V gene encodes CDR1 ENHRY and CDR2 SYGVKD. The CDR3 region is CAISDRTGVEQPQHF. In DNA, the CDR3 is TGTGCCATCAGTGATCGGACAGGGGTGGAACAGCCCCAGCATTTT.

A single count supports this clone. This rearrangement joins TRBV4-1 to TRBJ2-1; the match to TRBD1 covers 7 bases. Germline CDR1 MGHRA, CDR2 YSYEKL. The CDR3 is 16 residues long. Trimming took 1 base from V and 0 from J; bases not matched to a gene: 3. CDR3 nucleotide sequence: TGCGCCAGCAGCCAAGGGGGACAGCTCTCCTACAATGAGCAGTTCTTC. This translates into CASSQGGQLSYNEQFF.

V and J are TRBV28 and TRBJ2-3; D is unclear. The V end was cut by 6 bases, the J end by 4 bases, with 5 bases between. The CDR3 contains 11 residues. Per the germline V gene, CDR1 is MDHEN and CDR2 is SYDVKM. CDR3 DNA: TGTGCCAGCAGCTTCTCAGATACGCAGTATTTT. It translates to CASSFSDTQYF.

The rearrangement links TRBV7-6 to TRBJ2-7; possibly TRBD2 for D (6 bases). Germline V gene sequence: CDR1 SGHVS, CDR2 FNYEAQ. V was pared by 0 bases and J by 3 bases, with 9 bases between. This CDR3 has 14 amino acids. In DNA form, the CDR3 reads TGTGCCAGCAGCTTAGCGGGAGGTAACTACGAGCAGTACTTC. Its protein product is CASSLAGGNYEQYF. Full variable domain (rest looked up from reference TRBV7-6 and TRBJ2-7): GAGVSQSPRYKVTKRGQDVALRCDPISGHVSLYWYRQALGQGPEFLTYFNYEAQQDKSGLPNDRFSAERPEGSISTLTIQRTEQRDSAMYRCASSLAGGNYEQYFGPGTRLTVT.

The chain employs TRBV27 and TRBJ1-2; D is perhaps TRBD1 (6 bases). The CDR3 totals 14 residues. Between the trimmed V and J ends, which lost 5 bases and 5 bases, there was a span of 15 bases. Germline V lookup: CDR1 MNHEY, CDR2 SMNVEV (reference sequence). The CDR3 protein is CASSTGTFAYGYTF. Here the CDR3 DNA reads TGTGCCAGCAGTACCGGGACATTCGCTTATGGCTACACCTTC.

In nucleotides, the CDR3 is TGTGCCAGCAGCCCAAGAACAGGGGGCGGAACTGAAGCTTTCTTT. The encoded protein is CASSPRTGGGTEAFF. V and J are TRBV9 and TRBJ1-1, with 9 positions matching TRBD1. CDR3 length: 15 amino acids. From germline, CDR1 is SGDLS and CDR2 YYNGEE. Losses at the gene ends were 4 bases for V and 5 bases for J; bases not matched to a gene: 9.